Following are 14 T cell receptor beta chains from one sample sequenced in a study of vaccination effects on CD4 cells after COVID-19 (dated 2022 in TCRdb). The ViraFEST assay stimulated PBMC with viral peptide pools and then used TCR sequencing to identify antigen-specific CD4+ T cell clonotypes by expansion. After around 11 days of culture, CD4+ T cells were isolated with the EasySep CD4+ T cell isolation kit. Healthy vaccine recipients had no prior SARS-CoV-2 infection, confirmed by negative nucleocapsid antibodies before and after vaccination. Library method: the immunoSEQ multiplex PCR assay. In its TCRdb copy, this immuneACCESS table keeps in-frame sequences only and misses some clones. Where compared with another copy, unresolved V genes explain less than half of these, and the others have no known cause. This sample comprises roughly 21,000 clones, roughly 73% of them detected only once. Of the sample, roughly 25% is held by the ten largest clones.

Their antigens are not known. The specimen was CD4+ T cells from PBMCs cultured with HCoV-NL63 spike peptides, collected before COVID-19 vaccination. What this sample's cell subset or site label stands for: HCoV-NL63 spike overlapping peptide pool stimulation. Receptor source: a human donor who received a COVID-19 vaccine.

The CDR3 region is CAWSIGTDTQYF. CDR3 bases: TGTGCCTGGAGTATAGGTACAGATACGCAGTATTTT. This rearrangement joins TRBV30 to TRBJ2-3; D unresolved. CDR3 size: 12 residues. Germline V lookup: CDR1 GTSNPN, CDR2 SVGIG (reference sequence). The V gene lost 2 bases and the J gene lost 3 bases, with 6 bases spanning the gap.

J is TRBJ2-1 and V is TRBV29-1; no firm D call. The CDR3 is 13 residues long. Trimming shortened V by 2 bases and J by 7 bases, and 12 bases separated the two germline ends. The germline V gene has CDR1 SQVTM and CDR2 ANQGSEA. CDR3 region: CSVERPLRNEQFF. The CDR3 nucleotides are TGCAGCGTTGAAAGACCCCTTAGGAATGAGCAGTTCTTC.

The CDR3 nucleotides read TGTGCCAGCAGTGAACAGGCGGGAGGGAAATTCTACAATGAGCAGTTCTTC. This translates into CASSEQAGGKFYNEQFF. The chain employs TRBV6-1 and TRBJ2-1; 9 nucleotides line up with TRBD2. Germline V gene data show CDR1 as MNHNS and CDR2 as SASEGT. The J segment lost 3 bases and the V segment lost 2 bases, leaving 8 bases of the junction unmatched. The CDR3 is 17 residues long.

The CDR3, as DNA: TGTGCCAGCAGTCCCACTAACACTGAAGCTTTCTTT. Amino acids: CASSPTNTEAFF. The rearrangement joins TRBV2 to TRBJ1-1; D call uncertain. The CDR3 length is 12 residues. The V end was cut by 5 bases, the J end by 2 bases, with 6 bases between. Germline V CDR1 and CDR2: SNHLY, FYNNEI.

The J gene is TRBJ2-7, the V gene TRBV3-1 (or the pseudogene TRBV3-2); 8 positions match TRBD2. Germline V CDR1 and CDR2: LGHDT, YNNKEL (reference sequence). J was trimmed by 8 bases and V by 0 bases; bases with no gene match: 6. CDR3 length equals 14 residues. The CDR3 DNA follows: TGTGCCAGCAGCCAAGAAACCGGGAGGGGACAGCAGTACTTC. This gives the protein CASSQETGRGQQYF.

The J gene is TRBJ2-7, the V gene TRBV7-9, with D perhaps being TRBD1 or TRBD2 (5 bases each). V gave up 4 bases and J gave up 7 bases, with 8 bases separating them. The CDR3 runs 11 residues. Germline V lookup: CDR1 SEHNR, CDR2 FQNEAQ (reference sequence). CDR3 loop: CASSWDGEQYF. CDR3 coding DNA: TGTGCCAGCAGCTGGGACGGGGAGCAGTACTTC.

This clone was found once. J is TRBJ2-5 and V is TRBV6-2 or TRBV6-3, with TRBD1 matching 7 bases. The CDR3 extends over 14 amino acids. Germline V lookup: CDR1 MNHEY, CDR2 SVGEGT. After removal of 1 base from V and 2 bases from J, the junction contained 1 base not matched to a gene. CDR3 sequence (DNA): TGTGCCAGCAGTTACTTGGGACAGCAAGAGACCCAGTACTTC. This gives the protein CASSYLGQQETQYF.

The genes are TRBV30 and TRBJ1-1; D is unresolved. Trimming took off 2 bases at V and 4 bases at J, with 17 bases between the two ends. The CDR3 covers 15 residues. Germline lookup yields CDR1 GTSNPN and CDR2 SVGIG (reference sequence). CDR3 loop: CAWSPNFVGPTEAFF. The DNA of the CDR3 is TGTGCCTGGAGTCCTAATTTCGTTGGGCCCACTGAAGCTTTCTTT.

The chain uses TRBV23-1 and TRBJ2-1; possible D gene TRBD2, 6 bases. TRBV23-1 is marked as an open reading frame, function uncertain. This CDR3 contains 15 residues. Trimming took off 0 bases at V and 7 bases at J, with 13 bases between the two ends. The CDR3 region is CASSQSTVGGNEQFF. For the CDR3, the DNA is TGCGCCAGCAGTCAATCGACGGTTGGAGGGAATGAGCAGTTCTTC.

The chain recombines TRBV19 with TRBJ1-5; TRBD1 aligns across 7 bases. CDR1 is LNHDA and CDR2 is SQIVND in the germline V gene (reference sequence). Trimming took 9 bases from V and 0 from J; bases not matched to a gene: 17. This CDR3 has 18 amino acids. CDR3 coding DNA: TGTGCCAGCGGACCCCCCCCGGGACAGATGAATAGCAATCAGCCCCAGCATTTT. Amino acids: CASGPPPGQMNSNQPQHF.

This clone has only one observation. CDR3: CASSPTSGTAGEQYF. As DNA, the CDR3 is TGTGCCAGCAGCCCGACTAGCGGGACAGCCGGCGAGCAGTACTTC. This chain uses TRBV3-1 (or the pseudogene TRBV3-2) with TRBJ2-7, with 11 bases that match TRBD2. CDR1 and CDR2 (germline): LGHDT, YNNKEL (reference sequence). The CDR3 totals 15 residues. The junction had 8 bases not matched to a gene; V was cut back by 4 bases and J by 6 bases.

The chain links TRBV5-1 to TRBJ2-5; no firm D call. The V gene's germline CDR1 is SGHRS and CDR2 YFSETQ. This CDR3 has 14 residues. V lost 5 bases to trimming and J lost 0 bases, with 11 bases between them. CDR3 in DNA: TGCGCCAGCAGTCGAGACTCAAACCAAGAGACCCAGTACTTC. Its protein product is CASSRDSNQETQYF.

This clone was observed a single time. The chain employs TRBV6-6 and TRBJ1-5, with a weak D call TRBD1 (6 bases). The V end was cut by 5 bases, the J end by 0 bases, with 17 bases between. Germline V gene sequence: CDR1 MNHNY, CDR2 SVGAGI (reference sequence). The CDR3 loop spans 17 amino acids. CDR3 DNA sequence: TGTGCCAGCAGTCCTCGGACAGAGGATTATAGCAATCAGCCCCAGCATTTT. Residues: CASSPRTEDYSNQPQHF.

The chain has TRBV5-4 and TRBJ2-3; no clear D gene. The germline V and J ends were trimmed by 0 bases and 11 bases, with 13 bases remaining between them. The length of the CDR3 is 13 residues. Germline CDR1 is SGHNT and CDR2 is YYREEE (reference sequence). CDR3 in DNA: TGTGCCAGCAGCTTGGCCATGGAGCTAGGGCAGTATTTT. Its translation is CASSLAMELGQYF.